A single sample gave rise to the 16 T cell receptor beta chains below, sequenced in a study of blood T cell repertoires in COVID-19. Libraries were prepared by immunoSEQ multiplex PCR; TCRdb keeps only in-frame clonotypes and omits some of them. The table records roughly 190,000 clones, about 85% of them present only once. The sequenced sample consisted of peripheral blood. These TCRs come from a woman aged 70-85 years with COVID-19, enrolled during active disease.

The chain recombines TRBV6-5 with TRBJ1-5, with D possibly TRBD1 on 6 matching bases. CDR3 length: 15 residues. Trimming shortened V by 6 bases and J by 0 bases, and 12 bases separated the two germline ends. Germline CDR1 and CDR2: MNHEY and SVGAGI. DNA of the CDR3: TGTGCCAGCAGGATTGACAGGATTAGCAATCAGCCCCAGCATTTT. Translating gives CASRIDRISNQPQHF.

V and J are TRBV5-1 and TRBJ1-1, with 9 bases identical to TRBD1. The trim removed 4 bases at V and 1 base at J, leaving 5 bases unmatched. Germline V lookup: CDR1 SGHRS, CDR2 YFSETQ. This CDR3 region has 15 residues. CDR3 bases: TGCGCCAGCAGCCCGGGGACAGGGAAGAACACTGAAGCTTTCTTT. Protein product: CASSPGTGKNTEAFF.

This chain connects TRBV5-1 to TRBJ2-1; TRBD1 agrees at 7 bases. The length of the CDR3 is 16 residues. The germline CDR1 and CDR2 sequences are SGHRS and YFSETQ. Trimming cost V 3 bases and J 1 base; bases outside gene matches: 7. The CDR3 nucleotides read TGCGCCAGCAGCTCGAGACAGGGTATTTCCTACAATGAGCAGTTCTTC. Protein product: CASSSRQGISYNEQFF.

The rearrangement joins TRBV5-5 to TRBJ1-1; D remains ambiguous. With 4 bases removed from V and 3 bases from J, the gap between germline ends came to 10 bases. The length of the CDR3 is 13 residues. Germline V gene data show CDR1 as SGHKS and CDR2 as YYEKEE (reference sequence). The chain's CDR3 is CASSTNGDTEAFF. The DNA of the CDR3 is TGTGCCAGCAGCACTAACGGGGACACTGAAGCTTTCTTT.

The chain joins TRBV10-2 to TRBJ1-1, with D uncertain. The CDR3 is 16 residues long. The V end lost 0 bases, the J end lost 3 bases, and 14 bases lay between the germline ends. Germline CDR1 and CDR2: WSHSY and SAAADI. This CDR3 reads CASSESRLMADTEAFF. The DNA for the CDR3 is TGCGCCAGCAGTGAGTCCAGGCTAATGGCAGACACTGAAGCTTTCTTT.

This clone was observed a single time. The chain employs TRBV3-1 (or the pseudogene TRBV3-2) and TRBJ2-3, with TRBD2 identical over 9 bases. The CDR3 covers 15 residues. In germline, CDR1 is LGHDT, CDR2 YNNKEL (reference sequence). J gave up 1 base and V 4 bases, and 3 bases lay outside the gene matches. The CDR3 nucleotides read TGTGCCAGCAGCCCCCGCGGGGGGGGCACAGATACGCAGTATTTT. It translates to CASSPRGGGTDTQYF.

The V gene is TRBV3-1 (or the pseudogene TRBV3-2), the J gene TRBJ1-5, with D unclear. CDR1 and CDR2 (germline): LGHDT, YNNKEL (reference sequence). Trimming removed 6 bases at V and 0 bases at J, with 6 bases between. There are 13 residues in the CDR3. CDR3 sequence: CASRGHSNQPQHF. CDR3 nucleotides: TGTGCCAGCAGGGGCCATAGCAATCAGCCCCAGCATTTT.

V and J are TRBV28 and TRBJ1-1; no reliable D call. The V gene lost 8 bases and the J gene lost 7 bases, with 17 bases spanning the gap. The CDR3 covers 13 residues. The V gene's germline CDR1 is MDHEN and CDR2 SYDVKM. The CDR3 DNA is TGTGCCAGCCGGAGACCGGGAGAGGATGAAGCTTTCTTT. Translated: CASRRPGEDEAFF.

The gene calls are TRBV10-3 and TRBJ1-1, with 7 bases lining up with TRBD1. Germline CDR1 is ENHRY and CDR2 is SYGVKD. Trimming took 6 bases from V and 0 from J; bases not matched to a gene: 4. The CDR3 has 14 amino acids. CDR3: CAIRDREMNTEAFF. CDR3 in DNA: TGTGCCATCAGAGACAGGGAGATGAACACTGAAGCTTTCTTT.

The V gene is TRBV9, the J gene TRBJ1-3, with D possibly being TRBD1 (5 bases). Germline V CDR1 and CDR2: SGDLS, YYNGEE. V was cut by 2 bases and J by 0 bases, with 9 bases left in between. This CDR3 has 15 amino acids. CDR3: CASSVDSYSGNTIYF. CDR3 nucleotide sequence: TGTGCCAGCAGCGTCGACAGCTACTCTGGAAACACCATATATTTT.

The chain employs TRBV28 and TRBJ2-1; 7 nucleotides match TRBD2. V lost 3 bases, J lost 6 bases, and 8 bases stayed unmatched. Germline assignment: CDR1 MDHEN and CDR2 SYDVKM. The CDR3 covers 15 residues. In DNA, the CDR3 is TGTGCCAGCAGTTTTAGGGCTAGCGGACGCAATGAGCAGTTCTTC. Translation: CASSFRASGRNEQFF. Full variable domain (rest looked up from reference TRBV28 and TRBJ2-1): DVKVTQSSRYLVKRTGEKVFLECVQDMDHENMFWYRQDPGLGLRLIYFSYDVKMKEKGDIPEGYSVSREKKERFSLILESASTNQTSMYLCASSFRASGRNEQFFGPGTRLTVL.

The chain recombines TRBV7-6 with TRBJ2-1; D perhaps matches TRBD2 (6 bases). V was shortened by 7 bases and J by 9 bases, with 19 bases between the two germline ends. Germline V gives CDR1 SGHVS, CDR2 FNYEAQ. The CDR3 sequence is 14 residues long. Here the CDR3 DNA reads TGTGCCAGCATCCCCCAGGGCGTGGGGGGTGAGCAGTTCTTC. It yields the protein CASIPQGVGGEQFF.

This clone was seen once. This chain connects TRBV9 to TRBJ2-6; 9 bases map to TRBD1. V trimming: 3 bases; J trimming: 12 bases; junction bases outside the gene matches: 7. This CDR3 spans 14 amino acids. Germline V CDR1 and CDR2: SGDLS, YYNGEE. The CDR3 loop is CASSAGQGRSVLTF. The CDR3, as DNA: TGTGCCAGCAGCGCGGGACAGGGAAGATCCGTCCTGACTTTC.

V gene TRBV6-6 combines with J gene TRBJ1-4; D possibly corresponds to TRBD1 (5 bases). Germline loops: CDR1 MNHNY, CDR2 SVGAGI (reference sequence). Trimming left V 8 bases short and J 8 bases short, with 15 bases between. The CDR3 covers 13 residues. The CDR3 DNA follows: TGTGCCAGCGCGATAGGGGTCGGGGAAAAACTGTTTTTT. Protein sequence: CASAIGVGEKLFF.

Comments on this clone: Different DNA sequences within this sample yield the same CDR3. The chain has TRBV18 and TRBJ1-1; D gene unclear. Trimming took 2 bases from V and 1 from J, leaving 5 bases between them. This CDR3 contains 13 residues. CDR1 KGHSH and CDR2 LQKENI come from the germline V gene. CDR3 region: CASSPGQNTEAFF. The CDR3 nucleotides read TGTGCCAGCTCACCAGGGCAGAACACTGAAGCTTTCTTT.

This chain connects TRBV6-5 to TRBJ2-5, with 7 bases aligning to TRBD1. The CDR3 is made up of 14 amino acids. Germline V gene data show CDR1 as MNHEY and CDR2 as SVGAGI. V lost 7 bases and J lost 1; bases outside the gene matches: 6. CDR3 sequence reads: CASMGGQAQETQYF. CDR3 in DNA: TGTGCCAGCATGGGCGGACAGGCCCAAGAGACCCAGTACTTC.